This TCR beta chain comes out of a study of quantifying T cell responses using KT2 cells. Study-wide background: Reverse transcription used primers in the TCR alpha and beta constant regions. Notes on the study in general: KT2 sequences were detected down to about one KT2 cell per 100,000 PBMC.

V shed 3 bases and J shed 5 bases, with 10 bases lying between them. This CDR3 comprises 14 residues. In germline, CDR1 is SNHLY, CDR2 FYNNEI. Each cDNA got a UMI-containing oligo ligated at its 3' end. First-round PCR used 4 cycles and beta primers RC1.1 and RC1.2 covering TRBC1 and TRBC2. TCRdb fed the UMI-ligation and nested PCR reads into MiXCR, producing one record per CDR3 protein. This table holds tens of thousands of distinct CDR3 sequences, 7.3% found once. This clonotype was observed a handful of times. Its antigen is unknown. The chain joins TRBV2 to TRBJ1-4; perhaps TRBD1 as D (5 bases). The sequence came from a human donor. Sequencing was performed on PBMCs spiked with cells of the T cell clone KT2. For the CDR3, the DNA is TGTGCCAGCAGTGAGGGGCGGGAGAATGAAAAACTGTTTTTT. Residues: CASSEGRENEKLFF.